A single sample is the source of the 17 T cell receptor beta chains below, sequenced in a study of immune aging and cytomegalovirus after organ transplant. Which antigens these TCRs recognize remains unknown. Libraries came from microwell single-cell capture using BD Rhapsody targeted mRNA and AbSeq reagents. From the single-cell sequencing reads, TCRdb called clonotypes with MiXCR, one entry per CDR3 protein. The sample lists tens of thousands of distinct CDR3 sequences, 36% occurring once. Described time point: five sample-tagged time points from pre-transplant (day -1) to day 368 post-transplant, pooled. The input for sequencing was CMV peptide-activated CD4+ and CD8+ T cells sorted from blood, taken at five time points, pooled. Stated subset: sorted CD8+CD137+ and CD4+CD154+ T cells after 11 to 13 h CMV IE-1 peptide stimulation. Receptors originate from a female donor who had a heart transplant and CMV viremia.

The chain combines TRBV4-3 with TRBJ2-6, with a tentative D call TRBD1 (9 bases). V was pared by 4 bases and J by 0 bases, with 28 bases between. The CDR3 spans 22 residues. Germline assignment: CDR1 LGHNA and CDR2 YSLEER. The CDR3 region has the DNA TGCGCCAGCAGCCCGCGGACAGGGGCGCATAGCGGGACCAGCTCTGGGGCCAACGTCCTGACTTTC. Residues: CASSPRTGAHSGTSSGANVLTF.

This clonotype qualifies as medium-sized. This chain links TRBV5-4 with TRBJ1-1; D unclear. V lost 2 bases to trimming and J lost 1 base, with 12 bases between them. Germline loops: CDR1 SGHNT, CDR2 YYREEE (reference sequence). The CDR3 totals 15 residues. CDR3 DNA: TGTGCCAGCAGCTTCGATAAGCAAGAGAACACTGAAGCTTTCTTT. This gives the protein CASSFDKQENTEAFF.

The chain uses TRBV18 and TRBJ1-5, with a possible D match to TRBD1 (6 bases). The V end lost 6 bases, the J end lost 2 bases, and 14 bases lay between the germline ends. The CDR3 has 15 amino acids. The germline gives CDR1 KGHSH, CDR2 LQKENI. Here the CDR3 reads CASSPNNRGNQPQHF. Here the CDR3 DNA reads TGTGCCAGCTCCCCTAATAACAGGGGCAATCAGCCCCAGCATTTT.

The chain combines TRBV7-8 with TRBJ2-6; D is ambiguous. In germline, CDR1 is SGHVS, CDR2 FQNEAQ. Trimming removed 3 bases from V and 0 bases from J, with 9 bases in between. CDR3 length: 16 amino acids. The chain's CDR3 is CASSFPVGSGANVLTF. DNA for the CDR3: TGTGCCAGCAGCTTTCCGGTGGGCTCTGGGGCCAACGTCCTGACTTTC.

The rearrangement links TRBV29-1 to TRBJ1-2; D is ambiguous. The CDR3 length is 13 residues. V dropped 2 bases and J dropped 8 bases, with 15 bases sitting between them. CDR1 is SQVTM, CDR2 ANQGSEA, per germline. As DNA, the CDR3 is TGCAGCGTTGAAAACCCAAAAGTGAGAGGCTACACCTTC. It translates to CSVENPKVRGYTF.

Regarding this clonotype: A read error may account for a junction end that differs from germline. This chain connects TRBV6-1 to TRBJ2-7; no firm D call. The CDR3 has 13 amino acids. Germline-derived CDR1 and CDR2 are MNHNS and SASEGT. The CDR3 region is CTSSDQSSYEQCF. CDR3 nucleotides: TGTACCAGCAGTGACCAAAGCTCCTACGAGCAGTGCTTC.

Notes on this clonotype: This may come from a read error, since a much larger clone is one base off. The chain carries TRBV4-2 and TRBJ1-5, with D possibly matching TRBD1 (6 bases). CDR3 size: 17 residues. Germline V gene sequence: CDR1 LGHNA, CDR2 YNFKEQ. The CDR3 DNA sequence: TGTGCCAGCAGCCAAGATAGGGGGACCGGGATTCCTCAGCCCCGGCATTTT. It encodes CASSQDRGTGIPQPRHF.

This clonotype was detected many times. This sequence joins TRBV6-1 and TRBJ2-1; D gene uncertain. In germline, CDR1 is MNHNS, CDR2 SASEGT. V dropped 2 bases and J dropped 5 bases, with 10 bases sitting between them. The CDR3 is made up of 14 amino acids. DNA for the CDR3: TGTGCCAGCAGTGAATGGGTCGGTAACAATGAGCAGTTCTTC. This gives the protein CASSEWVGNNEQFF.

This clonotype was seen ten or more times. The chain combines TRBV9 with TRBJ2-2; D call uncertain. CDR3 length equals 13 residues. The V gene's germline CDR1 is SGDLS and CDR2 YYNGEE. Trimming pared 0 bases from V and 4 bases from J, leaving 4 bases between. Here the CDR3 DNA reads TGTGCCAGCAGCGTAGCCGGCACCGGGGAGCTGTTTTTT. Translated, it gives CASSVAGTGELFF.

This clonotype was counted at least ten times. This sequence joins TRBV20-1 and TRBJ2-1; unclear D gene. Germline V CDR1 and CDR2: DFQATT, SNEGSKA (reference sequence). V lost 0 bases and J lost 7, with 16 bases in between. This CDR3 spans 15 amino acids. Written as DNA, the CDR3 is TGCAGTGCTAGAGATTTAGACCGCAACCTAAATGAGCAGTTCTTC. It yields the protein CSARDLDRNLNEQFF.

In its sample, this clonotype was seen a few times. The chain uses TRBV9 and TRBJ2-1, with 7 bases that match TRBD2. The CDR3 has 13 residues. J gave up 9 bases and V 0 bases, and 3 bases lay outside the gene matches. Germline V gives CDR1 SGDLS, CDR2 YYNGEE. Here the CDR3 DNA reads TGTGCCAGCAGCGTAGGACTAGCCTTTGAGCAGTTCTTC. Encoded protein: CASSVGLAFEQFF. Combining the CDR3 with reference TRBV9 and TRBJ2-1 gives the whole variable domain DSGVTQTPKHLITATGQRVTLRCSPRSGDLSVYWYQQSLDQGLQFLIQYYNGEERAKGNILERFSAQQFPDLHSELNLSSLELGDSALYFCASSVGLAFEQFFGPGTRLTVL.

This clonotype has at least ten counts. This chain joins TRBV2 and TRBJ2-3; D is ambiguous. The CDR3 is made up of 13 amino acids. The germline V gene encodes CDR1 SNHLY and CDR2 FYNNEI. V gave up 4 bases and J gave up 0 bases, with 5 bases separating them. CDR3 loop: CASSVGSTDTQYF. The CDR3, as DNA: TGTGCCAGCAGTGTGGGCAGCACAGATACGCAGTATTTT.

This clonotype is termed large. The V gene is TRBV28, the J gene TRBJ2-7; D tentatively fits TRBD1 or TRBD2 (5 bases each). The CDR3 extends over 16 amino acids. V lost 3 bases and J lost 3, with 18 bases in between. The germline CDR1 and CDR2 sequences are MDHEN and SYDVKM. The chain's CDR3 is CASSLVQGRDVYEQYF. The CDR3, as DNA: TGTGCCAGCAGTTTGGTTCAAGGCAGGGACGTCTACGAGCAGTACTTC.

In this sample, this clonotype turned up many times. J is TRBJ2-3 and V is TRBV24-1, with 15 bases that match TRBD2. This CDR3 has 18 residues. The ends lost 5 bases at V and 1 base at J; junction bases unmatched: 6. Germline CDR1 is KGHDR and CDR2 is SFDVKD. The CDR3 DNA follows: TGTGCCACCAGTGGAGGACTAGCGGGAGGGCCGGGCACAGATACGCAGTATTTT. This sequence encodes CATSGGLAGGPGTDTQYF.

The V call is TRBV29-1, the J call TRBJ1-5, with 10 bases that match TRBD1. The V segment lost 4 bases and the J segment 1 base; nucleotides outside the gene matches: 1. CDR3 size: 14 residues. From germline, CDR1 is SQVTM and CDR2 ANQGSEA. Written as DNA, the CDR3 is TGCAGCGTTGGGGACAGGGGAAGCAATCAGCCCCAGCATTTT. Protein product: CSVGDRGSNQPQHF.

The chain joins TRBV11-2 to TRBJ2-1; D is unresolved. CDR3 length: 15 residues. Trimming left V 3 bases short and J 0 bases short, with 9 bases between. Germline V gene data show CDR1 as SGHAT and CDR2 as FQNNGV. The CDR3 DNA reads TGTGCCAGCAGCTTCATGGATAGCTCCTACAATGAGCAGTTCTTC. Translating gives CASSFMDSSYNEQFF.

The rearrangement links TRBV4-2 to TRBJ2-1; 7 bases match TRBD2. The CDR3 length is 17 residues. The V segment lost 0 bases and the J segment 8 bases; nucleotides outside the gene matches: 13. Germline loops: CDR1 LGHNA, CDR2 YNFKEQ. The CDR3 loop reads CASSQDYWAGEGDEQFF. CDR3 DNA sequence: TGTGCCAGCAGCCAAGATTACTGGGCGGGAGAAGGCGATGAGCAGTTCTTC.